Each of the 14 T cell receptor beta chains below was sequenced from the same sample in a study of T cells in Graves' hyperthyroidism and ophthalmopathy. What was amplified from RNA transcripts were TCR beta CDR3 regions. HTBI primers were used for first-round RT-PCR of the TCR CDR3. TCRdb passed the multiplex PCR reads through MiXCR, listing each CDR3 protein once. Of about 300,000 distinct CDR3 sequences in the sample, approximately 19% were seen once. The sequencing sample was made of blood. All receptors derive from a man between 45 and 60 years old with Graves' ophthalmopathy.

Comment on this clonotype: A read error may be the cause here, since a much bigger clone is one base away. The chain carries TRBV6-1 and TRBJ2-5; D remains unclear. Per the germline V gene, CDR1 is MNHNS and CDR2 is SASEGT. This CDR3 contains 15 residues. The CDR3 loop is CASRKEEINRETQHF. CDR3 nucleotides: TGTGCCAGCAGAAAAGAGGAGATTAACAGAGAGACCCAGCACTTC.

The rearrangement uses TRBV25-1 and TRBJ1-4; the match to TRBD1 covers 8 bases. Germline V gene lookup returns CDR1 MGHDK and CDR2 SYGVNS. V lost 9 bases to trimming and J lost 3 bases; unmatched junction nucleotides: 15. This CDR3 contains 17 residues. In DNA, the CDR3 is TGTGCCAGTGCCCCCGGACAGGGTGTGAAAGCTAATGAAAAACTGTTTTTT. It yields the protein CASAPGQGVKANEKLFF.

This clonotype was observed at least ten times. This rearrangement joins TRBV15 to TRBJ2-1; 9 bases match TRBD1. Germline CDR1 and CDR2: LNHNV and YYDKDF (reference sequence). The CDR3 sequence is 21 residues long. J gave up 0 bases and V 0 bases, and 15 bases lay outside the gene matches. CDR3 protein: CATSRDPRGQGTTSSYNEQFF. The CDR3 DNA follows: TGTGCCACCAGCAGAGATCCCCGAGGACAGGGGACGACAAGCTCCTACAATGAGCAGTTCTTC.

V gene TRBV24-1 combines with J gene TRBJ2-1; 7 bases agree with TRBD1. V lost 3 bases to trimming and J lost 14 bases; unmatched junction nucleotides: 9. The CDR3 totals 13 residues. The V gene's germline CDR1 is KGHDR and CDR2 SFDVKD. This chain's CDR3 is CATSDLTGSLKFF. The CDR3 coding sequence is TGTGCCACCAGTGATCTGACAGGGTCCCTCAAGTTCTTC.

This clonotype showed up just a few times. The chain couples TRBV7-8 to TRBJ1-6, with unresolved D. Trimming stripped 5 bases from V and 5 bases from J, with 7 bases between. The CDR3 extends over 13 amino acids. Germline V lookup: CDR1 SGHVS, CDR2 FQNEAQ. CDR3 loop: CASSLKDNSPLHF. The CDR3 DNA is TGTGCCAGCAGCCTAAAGGATAATTCACCCCTCCACTTT.

This clonotype was seen at least ten times. This chain connects TRBV28 to TRBJ2-5, with TRBD1 matching over 7 bases. Germline CDR1 is MDHEN and CDR2 is SYDVKM. The CDR3 has 14 residues. V lost 3 bases and J lost 3; bases outside the gene matches: 4. CDR3 sequence: CASSFTGAKETQYF. In DNA form, the CDR3 reads TGTGCCAGCAGTTTCACAGGGGCGAAAGAGACCCAGTACTTC.

The rearrangement uses TRBV30 and TRBJ1-3; unclear D gene. Trimming took 3 bases from V and 0 from J, leaving 3 bases between them. This CDR3 is built from 12 residues. Per germline, CDR1 GTSNPN and CDR2 SVGIG (reference sequence). The CDR3, as DNA: TGTGCCTGGAGGAGCTCTGGAAACACCATATATTTT. Protein sequence: CAWRSSGNTIYF.

Only a few counts were recorded for this clonotype. CDR3 bases: TGTGCCAGCAGTTTATTTCCAGGGCCGGACACTGAAGCTTTCTTT. It translates to CASSLFPGPDTEAFF. The chain joins TRBV27 to TRBJ1-1, with D perhaps matching TRBD1 (5 bases). This CDR3 region has 15 residues. Germline values: CDR1 MNHEY, CDR2 SMNVEV (reference sequence). V was shortened by 1 base and J by 3 bases, with 12 bases between the two germline ends.

The rearrangement uses TRBV7-2 and TRBJ1-6; no clear D. The CDR3 has 14 residues. Germline CDR1 and CDR2: SGHTA and FQGNSA. Trimming stripped 2 bases from V and 8 bases from J, with 10 bases between. The CDR3 coding sequence is TGTGCCAGCAGCTTATTGATAGTGGATTCACCCCTCCACTTT. Translation: CASSLLIVDSPLHF.

The rearrangement uses TRBV6-1 and TRBJ2-2, with D possibly matching TRBD2 (6 bases). Germline V gene data show CDR1 as MNHNS and CDR2 as SASEGT. The CDR3 is 15 amino acids. V was shortened by 2 bases and J by 5 bases, with 12 bases between the two germline ends. Here the CDR3 reads CASSEPGDGTGELFF. Here the CDR3 DNA reads TGTGCCAGCAGTGAACCGGGAGATGGAACCGGGGAGCTGTTTTTT.

This clonotype was found a few times. CDR3: CASSLGVRNEQFF. The CDR3 DNA sequence: TGTGCCAGCAGCTTAGGGGTTCGAAATGAGCAGTTCTTC. The chain has TRBV11-2 and TRBJ2-1; D is unclear. V was trimmed by 1 base and J by 7 bases, leaving 8 bases between them. The V gene's germline CDR1 is SGHAT and CDR2 FQNNGV. This CDR3 comprises 13 residues. Complete variable domain (other parts from reference TRBV11-2 and TRBJ2-1): EAGVAQSPRYKIIEKRQSVAFWCNPISGHATLYWYQQILGQGPKLLIQFQNNGVVDDSQLPKDRFSAERLKGVDSTLKIQPAKLEDSAVYLCASSLGVRNEQFFGPGTRLTVL.

This clonotype was observed at least ten times. The chain uses TRBV5-1 and TRBJ2-5; 9 nucleotides agree with TRBD2. The V gene's germline CDR1 is SGHRS and CDR2 YFSETQ. Losses at the gene ends were 3 bases for V and 1 base for J; bases not matched to a gene: 10. The CDR3 totals 17 residues. The CDR3 DNA follows: TGCGCCAGCAGCTCCCAGCCCTCTAGCGGGACCCAAGAGACCCAGTACTTC. Its protein is CASSSQPSSGTQETQYF.

This clonotype was picked up a small number of times. J is TRBJ1-1 and V is TRBV5-1; D not resolved. The CDR3 sequence is 14 residues long. Germline CDR1 and CDR2: SGHRS and YFSETQ. V lost 2 bases and J 6 bases, leaving 14 bases between the germline ends. The CDR3 sequence is CASSFLVGGAEAFF. In DNA, the CDR3 is TGCGCCAGCAGCTTCCTCGTCGGCGGCGCTGAAGCTTTCTTT.

In its sample, this clonotype was seen a few times. With a much larger clone just one base away, this may be a read error. V gene TRBV3-1 combines with J gene TRBJ2-7, with D unresolved. CDR3 length: 11 residues. Germline-derived CDR1 and CDR2 are LGHDT and YNNKEL (reference sequence). V was clipped by 3 bases and J by 3 bases, with 3 bases between them. The CDR3 loop reads CASSHYYEQYF. The DNA for the CDR3 is TGTGCCAGCAGCCACTACTACGAGCAGTACTTC.